The 24 T cell receptor beta chains reported below all come from one sample, sequenced in a study of T cells in Graves' hyperthyroidism and ophthalmopathy. Researchers took RNA transcripts and amplified the TCR beta CDR3 regions from them. TCR CDR3 underwent first-round RT-PCR with the HTBI primer set. One entry per CDR3 protein results from TCRdb running MiXCR on the multiplex PCR reads. This table has fewer than 650,000 distinct CDR3 sequences, over 12% appearing once. The sample consisted of blood. Source of these receptors: a woman aged 18 to 35 with Graves' ophthalmopathy.

This clonotype was seen many times. The chain uses TRBV6-2 or TRBV6-3 and TRBJ2-3, with D possibly matching TRBD2 (6 bases). The CDR3 length is 15 residues. The germline V gene has CDR1 MNHEY and CDR2 SVGEGT. The V and J ends lost 2 bases and 5 bases respectively, with 14 bases between them. The CDR3 DNA is TGTGCCAGCAGTTACAGGCGCCCCGGGGGAGATACGCAGTATTTT. Translation gives CASSYRRPGGDTQYF.

This clonotype was observed many times. The V call is TRBV28, the J call TRBJ1-1; D not resolved. In germline, CDR1 is MDHEN, CDR2 SYDVKM. There are 13 residues in the CDR3. The V and J ends lost 5 bases and 1 base respectively, with 8 bases between them. CDR3 region: CASSQPPNTEAFF. CDR3 sequence (DNA): TGTGCCAGCAGTCAACCCCCGAACACTGAAGCTTTCTTT.

The V and J genes are TRBV7-2 and TRBJ1-5; tentatively, D is TRBD1 (6 bases). V lost 1 base and J 2 bases, leaving 21 bases between the germline ends. Germline loops: CDR1 SGHTA, CDR2 FQGNSA. The CDR3 has 19 residues. The CDR3 loop is CASSLEGVDSLIGNQPQHF. The CDR3 DNA reads TGTGCCAGCAGCTTAGAGGGGGTGGACAGTTTGATAGGCAATCAGCCCCAGCATTTT.

Many counts were recorded for this clonotype. The J gene is TRBJ2-1, the V gene TRBV29-1; possibly TRBD1 for D (6 bases). There are 18 residues in the CDR3. Germline CDR1 is SQVTM and CDR2 is ANQGSEA. The V gene lost 3 bases and the J gene lost 5 bases, with 26 bases spanning the gap. The CDR3 protein is CSVEGKVDSTHEDNEQFF. The CDR3 DNA follows: TGCAGCGTTGAGGGCAAGGTGGACAGCACTCACGAGGACAATGAGCAGTTCTTC.

This clonotype was picked up a small number of times. The chain joins TRBV27 to TRBJ1-2; tentatively, D is TRBD1 (5 bases). Looked up from germline, CDR1 is MNHEY and CDR2 is SMNVEV (reference sequence). V shed 5 bases and J shed 2 bases, with 18 bases lying between them. The CDR3 spans 16 residues. The CDR3 nucleotides read TGTGCCAGCAGTCCACGCTCCGGGACTGGGAACTATGGCTACACCTTC. This encodes CASSPRSGTGNYGYTF.

In its sample, this clonotype was seen many times. The V gene is TRBV13, the J gene TRBJ2-7, with a possible D match to TRBD2 (5 bases). Germline CDR1 PRHDT, CDR2 FYEKMQ (reference sequence). V lost 1 base to trimming and J lost 1 base, with 11 bases between them. The CDR3 is made up of 15 amino acids. CDR3 in DNA: TGTGCCAGCAGCTTAGTTGAGGGAGAATCCTACGAGCAGTACTTC. It is translated as CASSLVEGESYEQYF.

On this clonotype itself: Mismatch with germline at one junction end may stem from a read error. The chain is built from TRBV9 and TRBJ2-2, with D possibly matching TRBD1 (6 bases). This CDR3 region has 15 residues. Germline CDR1 is SGDLS and CDR2 is YYNGEE. CDR3 in amino acids: CASSERTANTGELLF. CDR3 in DNA: TGTGCCAGCAGCGAGCGGACAGCGAACACCGGGGAGCTGCTTTTT.

J is TRBJ2-2 and V is TRBV19; 7 positions match TRBD2. The J segment lost 4 bases and the V segment lost 5 bases, leaving 10 bases of the junction unmatched. CDR1 and CDR2 (germline): LNHDA, SQIVND (reference sequence). CDR3 length equals 16 residues. CDR3 nucleotides: TGTGCCAGTAGTCGTAGGAGGGAGGGTAGCACCGGGGAGCTGTTTTTT. Residues: CASSRRREGSTGELFF.

This clonotype was found many times. V gene TRBV7-2 combines with J gene TRBJ1-4; D call uncertain. This CDR3 has 17 amino acids. In germline, CDR1 is SGHTA, CDR2 FQGNSA. V was clipped by 5 bases and J by 0 bases, with 16 bases between them. Here the CDR3 DNA reads TGTGCCAGCAGCCGCGGGTCGGTTAGAGCAACTAATGAAAAACTGTTTTTT. This encodes CASSRGSVRATNEKLFF.

The V gene is TRBV5-1, the J gene TRBJ1-1, with D uncertain. The germline V gene encodes CDR1 SGHRS and CDR2 YFSETQ. The ends were cut back, 4 bases at V and 1 base at J, with 11 bases in the middle. The CDR3 extends over 14 amino acids. This CDR3 reads CASSAQESNTEAFF. The CDR3 DNA reads TGCGCCAGCAGCGCCCAGGAGTCGAACACTGAAGCTTTCTTT.

The chain combines TRBV6-6 with TRBJ2-1, with 9 bases lining up with TRBD2. Germline loops: CDR1 MNHNY, CDR2 SVGAGI (reference sequence). Trimming at V came to 0 bases and at J to 7 bases, leaving 10 bases not matched to a gene. The CDR3 sequence is 17 residues long. As DNA, the CDR3 is TGTGCCAGCAGTTACTCGTTGCGGGAGGGCAGTAGGAATGAGCAGTTCTTC. It translates to CASSYSLREGSRNEQFF.

This clonotype was detected ten times or more. The chain has TRBV11-2 and TRBJ2-3, with D possibly TRBD2 on 5 matching bases. CDR1 is SGHAT and CDR2 is FQNNGV in the germline V gene. The CDR3 is made up of 16 amino acids. The V end lost 2 bases, the J end lost 3 bases, and 15 bases lay between the germline ends. Here the CDR3 reads CASSLNRGLITDTQYF. CDR3 nucleotide sequence: TGTGCCAGCAGCTTAAATCGCGGACTCATAACAGATACGCAGTATTTT.

This clonotype came up many times. The V gene is TRBV3-1, the J gene TRBJ1-2; 8 bases are a match to TRBD1. With V trimmed by 3 bases and J by 7 bases, 7 bases remained unmatched. Per germline, CDR1 LGHDT and CDR2 YNNKEL (reference sequence). The CDR3 is 14 residues long. This CDR3 reads CASSQPVTGAGYTF. The CDR3 DNA sequence: TGTGCCAGCAGCCAGCCGGTGACAGGGGCTGGCTACACCTTC.

This clonotype showed up just once. The V gene is TRBV7-2, the J gene TRBJ1-5; TRBD1 agrees at 9 bases. The germline V gene encodes CDR1 SGHTA and CDR2 FQGNSA. CDR3 length: 15 amino acids. V was clipped by 6 bases and J by 6 bases; unmatched bases: 9. CDR3 sequence reads: CASSDPGQGSQPQHF. The DNA for the CDR3 is TGTGCCAGCAGTGATCCGGGACAGGGAAGTCAGCCCCAGCATTTT.

The table lists this clonotype with many counts. CDR3 DNA: TGCGCCAGCAGCGGGGCGGGAGGGCCTGGCAAGTATTTT. Translated: CASSGAGGPGKYF. V and J are TRBV5-1 and TRBJ2-3; 9 nucleotides match TRBD2. This CDR3 contains 13 residues. Per germline, CDR1 SGHRS and CDR2 YFSETQ. Trimming removed 4 bases from V and 13 bases from J; junction bases left unmatched: 10.

This clonotype was seen at least ten times. The chain is built from TRBV12-3 or TRBV12-4 and TRBJ1-1; 9 bases match TRBD1. The CDR3 sequence is 16 residues long. The junction had 7 bases not matched to a gene; V was cut back by 2 bases and J by 3 bases. The CDR3 DNA reads TGTGCCAGCAGTTTAACAGGGGGCTTTATGGACACTGAAGCTTTCTTT. The encoded protein is CASSLTGGFMDTEAFF.

This clonotype was counted only a few times. V gene TRBV20-1 combines with J gene TRBJ1-1; 9 positions agree with TRBD1. The CDR3 is made up of 15 amino acids. Germline loops: CDR1 DFQATT, CDR2 SNEGSKA (reference sequence). Trimming at V came to 6 bases and at J to 5 bases, leaving 13 bases not matched to a gene. CDR3 residues: CSAPRDRAMGTEAFF. DNA of the CDR3: TGCAGTGCCCCCCGGGACAGGGCGATGGGGACTGAAGCTTTCTTT.

This clonotype was found many times. This chain joins TRBV6-6 and TRBJ2-7, with D possibly TRBD1 on 7 matching bases. The CDR3 consists of 17 residues. Trimming cost V 1 base and J 0 bases, with 16 bases left between them. Germline V gene sequence: CDR1 MNHNY, CDR2 SVGAGI (reference sequence). CDR3 sequence: CASSYLTGATSSYEQYF. CDR3 nucleotides: TGTGCCAGCAGTTACTTAACAGGGGCGACTAGCTCCTACGAGCAGTACTTC.

The chain combines TRBV4-2 with TRBJ2-5, with unresolved D. V lost 2 bases, J lost 2 bases, and 9 bases lay in between. Germline CDR1 is LGHNA and CDR2 is YNFKEQ. The CDR3 length is 14 residues. CDR3 region: CASSQLDRQETQYF. CDR3 DNA sequence: TGTGCCAGCAGCCAACTGGATCGACAAGAGACCCAGTACTTC.

This chain's CDR3 is CASRGTGQGHSPLHF. DNA for the CDR3: TGTGCCAGCAGGGGGACTGGACAGGGACATTCACCCCTCCACTTT. V and J are TRBV11-2 and TRBJ1-6; 8 nucleotides agree with TRBD1. Germline trimming cut 6 bases from V and 8 bases from J; bases unmatched to any gene: 9. The length of the CDR3 is 15 residues. CDR1 and CDR2 from the germline V gene are SGHAT and FQNNGV.

In this sample, this clonotype turned up a few times. This chain joins TRBV24-1 and TRBJ2-7; D is perhaps TRBD1 or TRBD2 (5 bases each). The length of the CDR3 is 14 residues. Trimming pared 7 bases from V and 3 bases from J, leaving 15 bases between. Germline CDR1 reads KGHDR; CDR2 reads SFDVKD. CDR3 loop: CATSGGQDRYEQYF. Written as DNA, the CDR3 is TGTGCCACCAGCGGAGGACAAGATCGCTACGAGCAGTACTTC.

This clonotype was seen only a few times. The chain has TRBV7-9 and TRBJ2-5; 7 bases line up with TRBD1. This CDR3 comprises 15 residues. Unmatched junction bases numbered 13, after V lost 5 bases and J lost 7 bases. Per germline, CDR1 SEHNR and CDR2 FQNEAQ (reference sequence). This chain's CDR3 is CASSLGQNLPRTQYF. In DNA, the CDR3 is TGTGCCAGCAGCCTGGGACAGAACCTCCCACGGACCCAGTACTTC.

This clonotype was counted only a few times. The chain carries TRBV20-1 and TRBJ2-5, with a weak D call TRBD2 (6 bases). The V gene's germline CDR1 is DFQATT and CDR2 SNEGSKA (reference sequence). Trimming cost V 6 bases and J 0 bases, with 14 bases left between them. The CDR3 covers 14 residues. The CDR3: CSAPGLRHQETQYF. The CDR3, as DNA: TGCAGTGCCCCGGGACTGCGCCACCAAGAGACCCAGTACTTC.

This chain joins TRBV29-1 and TRBJ2-7; D is unclear. V was shortened by 1 base and J by 1 base, with 11 bases between the two germline ends. The CDR3 totals 14 residues. Germline V gene sequence: CDR1 SQVTM, CDR2 ANQGSEA. The CDR3 sequence: CSVEGGPISYEQYF. The CDR3 coding sequence is TGCAGCGTTGAAGGCGGCCCGATTTCCTACGAGCAGTACTTC.